This TCR beta chain appears in the sequencing data of a study of shared clonotypes between healthy human individuals (dated by TCRdb to the early 2020s). In terms of the full investigation: The cohort comprised a couple of women and three men aged 18 to 49 years. Per donor, three plates each were used for CD4 naive and CD4 memory, two for CD8 naive, and one for CD8 memory. To estimate repertoire size and how much clonotype sharing occurs between individuals, the study deeply sequenced the blood TCR repertoires of roughly 5 healthy adults. Different laboratories and diverse techniques were used to prepare libraries and sequence TCR repertoires, to increase sequencing depth and limit assay-specific biases. Per donor, leukapheresis produced somewhere between about 0.85 and 10 billion PBMCs. General findings and caveats noted by the study authors: Because the study included only a small number of donors, the genetic and exposure-history diversity represented was limited. Based on pairwise subsampling, the degree of clonotype sharing among donors was expected to be affected by sequencing depth. Sharing across a handful of donors was observed for approximately 5% of naive CD4, over 3% of naive CD8, 2% to 2.5% of memory CD4, and around 0.44% of memory CD8 clonotypes. Larger estimated clonotype richness was generally found for naive subsets than for memory subsets. Incomplete sequencing was indicated by rarefaction of sorted-subset datasets, despite the large sequencing depth. Compared with non-shared clonotypes, clonotypes shared by all four sorted-subset donors had higher generation probabilities. Sampling was limited to blood, and TCR repertoires in tissue likely differ from TCR repertoires in blood.

The donors were healthy, HIV-negative adults who had no recently reported acute infections or vaccinations. Only Caucasian adults living in Nashville, Tennessee, USA were represented among the donors. CD4+ T cells were enriched by magnetic negative selection, after which naive cells were positively selected on CD45RA and the negative fraction was taken as the memory subset. After blood collection by leukapheresis, PBMCs were isolated using Ficoll-Histopaque density gradient centrifugation and then cryopreserved in the vapor phase of liquid nitrogen. Analytical flow cytometry was used to check the purity and quantity of every magnetically sorted T cell population. Genomic DNA was isolated from each sorted fraction and quantified by UV absorbance on a Nanodrop 2000c. Turning to this clone: The antigen it recognizes is unknown. Base-call qualities are not available, and no considerably larger clone is one nucleotide away.

Using the deep immunoSEQ assay, multiplex PCR amplified TCR CDR3 regions from genomic DNA. Genomic DNA extracted from each cell subset was distributed evenly over all wells of several immunoSEQ 96-well plates, and each plate served as one replicate. For sorted subsets, roughly 200 ng of genomic DNA, equivalent to roughly 30,000 T cell genomes, went into each replicate PCR. The purified libraries were quantified using a Qubit 3.0 fluorometer, sized with a Bioanalyzer 2100, and then quantified again using the KAPA Library Quantification kit. Every immunoSEQ 96-well plate was sequenced on a separate single-read 150-cycle Illumina NextSeq 550 flow cell. The published analysis was carried out like this. Because the immunoSEQ output held only junctional sequences and lacked quality scores, the filtering could not match the filtering applied to full-length reads. To assign V/J genes and CDR3, sequences were annotated against IMGT germline references using PyIR, a Python wrapper for IgBLAST v1.9. Reads were filtered out if the reads had weak V/J assignments (E-value above 1e-6), no CDR3, stop codons, out-of-frame junctions, or ambiguous translated residues. V3J clonotypes were defined as sequences sharing an identical inferred V gene, J gene, and CDR3 amino acid sequence. Percentage overlap between repertoires was calculated by dividing the number of shared unique clonotypes by the size of the smaller repertoire. Repertoire richness was assessed with RTK rarefaction, the Chao1 estimator, and Recon v2.1 estimates of unobserved clonotypes. For all TCRbeta clonotypes obtained by the gDNA method from a handful of donors, generation probabilities were computed with OLGA. TCRdb took this table from immuneACCESS and kept in-frame rearrangements with V and J called. Such tables lack part of the clones; where checked against another copy, unresolved V genes explain under half of the gap, and the rest is unexplained. That table furnishes V, J and clone size, whereas the DNA furnished D and trimming. Across this sample there are about 2 million clones, with 95% seen only once. The top ten constitute 0.1% to 0.15% of the sample.

Cut back by 0 bases and 0 bases, the V and J ends lie 6 bases apart. CDR1 MNHEY and CDR2 SVGAGI were looked up in the germline V gene. The CDR3 measures 15 amino acids from cysteine to phenylalanine. Only the CDR3 DNA is retained, 45 bases long and in frame from the first base. The receptor was derived from a man aged 18 to 29 in good health. The chain is made from TRBV6-5 and TRBJ1-3; the D gene cannot be named for sure. Sequencing was carried out using naive CD4+ T cells sorted from blood. The cell subset or site label of this sample denotes: CD45RA+ positively selected. The CDR3 here reads CASSYSADSGNTIYF. Here is the DNA: TGTGCCAGCAGTTACTCGGCAGACTCTGGAAACACCATATATTTT.